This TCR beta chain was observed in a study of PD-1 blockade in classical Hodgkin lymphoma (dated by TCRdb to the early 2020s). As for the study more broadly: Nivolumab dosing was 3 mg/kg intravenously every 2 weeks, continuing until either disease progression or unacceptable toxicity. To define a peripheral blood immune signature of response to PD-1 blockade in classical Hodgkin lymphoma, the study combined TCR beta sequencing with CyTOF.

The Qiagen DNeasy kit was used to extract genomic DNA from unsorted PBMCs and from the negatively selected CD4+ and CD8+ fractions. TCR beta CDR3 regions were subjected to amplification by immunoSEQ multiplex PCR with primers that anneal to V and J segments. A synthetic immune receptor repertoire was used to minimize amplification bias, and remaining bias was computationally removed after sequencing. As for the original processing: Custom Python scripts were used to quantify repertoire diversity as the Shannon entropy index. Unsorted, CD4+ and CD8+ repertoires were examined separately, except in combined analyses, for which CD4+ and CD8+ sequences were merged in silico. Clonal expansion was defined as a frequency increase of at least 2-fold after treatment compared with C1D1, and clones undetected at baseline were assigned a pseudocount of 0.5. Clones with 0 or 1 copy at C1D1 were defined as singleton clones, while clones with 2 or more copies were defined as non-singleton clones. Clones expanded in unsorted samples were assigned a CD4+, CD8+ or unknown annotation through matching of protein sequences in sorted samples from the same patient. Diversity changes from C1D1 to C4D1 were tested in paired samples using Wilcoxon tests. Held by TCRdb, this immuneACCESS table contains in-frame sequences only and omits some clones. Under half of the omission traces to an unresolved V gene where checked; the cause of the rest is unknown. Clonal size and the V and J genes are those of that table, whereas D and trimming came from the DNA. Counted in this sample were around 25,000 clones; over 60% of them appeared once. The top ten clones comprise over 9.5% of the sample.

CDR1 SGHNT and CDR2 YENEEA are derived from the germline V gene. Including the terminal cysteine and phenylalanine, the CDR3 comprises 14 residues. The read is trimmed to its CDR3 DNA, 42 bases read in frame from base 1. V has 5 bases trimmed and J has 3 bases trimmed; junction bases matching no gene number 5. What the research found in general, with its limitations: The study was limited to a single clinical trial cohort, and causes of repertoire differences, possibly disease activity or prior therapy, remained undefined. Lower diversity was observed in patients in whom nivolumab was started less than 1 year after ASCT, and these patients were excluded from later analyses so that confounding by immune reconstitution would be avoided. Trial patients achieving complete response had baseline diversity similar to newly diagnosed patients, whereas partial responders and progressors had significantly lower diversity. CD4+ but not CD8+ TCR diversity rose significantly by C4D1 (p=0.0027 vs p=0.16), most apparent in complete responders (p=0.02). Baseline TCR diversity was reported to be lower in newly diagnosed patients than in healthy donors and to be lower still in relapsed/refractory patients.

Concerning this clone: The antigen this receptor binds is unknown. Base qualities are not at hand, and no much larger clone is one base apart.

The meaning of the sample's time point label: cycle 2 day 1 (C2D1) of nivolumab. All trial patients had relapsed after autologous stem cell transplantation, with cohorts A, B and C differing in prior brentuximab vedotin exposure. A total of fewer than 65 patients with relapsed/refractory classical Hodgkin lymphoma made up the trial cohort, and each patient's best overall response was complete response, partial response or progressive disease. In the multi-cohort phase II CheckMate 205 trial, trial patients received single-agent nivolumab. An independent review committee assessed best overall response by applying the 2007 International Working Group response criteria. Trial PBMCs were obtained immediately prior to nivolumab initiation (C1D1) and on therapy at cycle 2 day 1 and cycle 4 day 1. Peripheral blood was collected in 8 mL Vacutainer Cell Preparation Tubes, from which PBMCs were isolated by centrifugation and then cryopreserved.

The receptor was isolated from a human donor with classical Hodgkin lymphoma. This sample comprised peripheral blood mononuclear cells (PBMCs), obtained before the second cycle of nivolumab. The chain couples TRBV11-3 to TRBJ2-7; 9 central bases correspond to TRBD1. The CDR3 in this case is CASSRDRGSYEQYF. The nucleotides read TGTGCCAGCAGCCGCGACAGGGGGAGCTACGAGCAGTACTTC.